Listed below are T cell receptor beta chains from one sample, sequenced in a study of CD8+ T cells in alopecia areata. Generated by immunoSEQ multiplex PCR, the TCRdb table keeps only in-frame clones and is missing some. The table includes 90,000 to 150,000 clones, around 53% detected once. Sample: CD4+ T cells sorted from blood, taken at week 4, from a patient treated with tofacitinib. These receptors were collected from a human donor with alopecia areata. Both conserved end residues are trimmed from each CDR3. D genes are given only for firm matches.

d_gene: -
j_gene: TRBJ2-3
v_gene: TRBV27
CDR3aa: ASSLRGLPTDTQY

d_gene: -
j_gene: TRBJ1-1
v_gene: TRBV29-1
CDR3aa: SVEGLNTEAF

d_gene: TRBD1
j_gene: TRBJ1-2
v_gene: TRBV5-1
CDR3aa: ASSTGTGGLNYGYT

d_gene: TRBD1
j_gene: TRBJ1-1
v_gene: TRBV30
CDR3aa: AWGVRGQGQAF

d_gene: -
j_gene: TRBJ1-4
v_gene: TRBV6-1
CDR3aa: ASSEVAGRTNEKLF

d_gene: TRBD2
j_gene: TRBJ2-5
v_gene: TRBV9
CDR3aa: ASSVSRGVGETQY

d_gene: -
j_gene: TRBJ1-2
v_gene: TRBV7-8
CDR3aa: ATSPGVDYGYT

d_gene: -
j_gene: TRBJ1-6
v_gene: TRBV6-5
CDR3aa: ASNTYNSPLH

d_gene: -
j_gene: TRBJ2-7
v_gene: TRBV7-9
CDR3aa: ASSLGRGSDEQY

d_gene: -
j_gene: TRBJ2-3
v_gene: TRBV30
CDR3aa: AWSDILPTDTQY

d_gene: TRBD1
j_gene: TRBJ1-3
v_gene: TRBV29-1
CDR3aa: SACDRGSGNTIY

d_gene: TRBD1
j_gene: TRBJ1-1
v_gene: TRBV9
CDR3aa: ASSPINRGDTEAF

d_gene: TRBD1
j_gene: TRBJ2-7
v_gene: TRBV30
CDR3aa: ACTTSTGPDEQY

d_gene: -
j_gene: TRBJ2-7
v_gene: TRBV6-5
CDR3aa: ASKRDRLSYEQY

d_gene: -
j_gene: TRBJ1-1
v_gene: TRBV5-1
CDR3aa: ASSEGVRDTEAF

d_gene: -
j_gene: TRBJ1-6
v_gene: TRBV7-2
CDR3aa: ATSSGNSASPLH

d_gene: -
j_gene: TRBJ2-3
v_gene: TRBV7-3
CDR3aa: ASSYPGTDTQY

d_gene: TRBD1
j_gene: TRBJ1-2
v_gene: TRBV29-1
CDR3aa: SAGQGGNYGYT

d_gene: -
j_gene: TRBJ1-5
v_gene: TRBV6-5
CDR3aa: ASTTGWGQPQH

d_gene: TRBD2
j_gene: TRBJ2-3
v_gene: TRBV10-3
CDR3aa: AISVTSGTDTQY

d_gene: -
j_gene: TRBJ1-2
v_gene: TRBV4-1
CDR3aa: ASSQEVTGRKHGYT

d_gene: TRBD1
j_gene: TRBJ2-5
v_gene: TRBV5-4
CDR3aa: ASSGGQGLTTKETQY

d_gene: TRBD1
j_gene: TRBJ1-2
v_gene: TRBV30
CDR3aa: AWSGGGAKGYT

d_gene: TRBD2
j_gene: TRBJ2-3
v_gene: TRBV7-3
CDR3aa: ASSLISGRTDTQY

d_gene: -
j_gene: TRBJ2-7
v_gene: TRBV6-1
CDR3aa: ASIRSDGYEQY

d_gene: -
j_gene: TRBJ1-2
v_gene: TRBV29-1
CDR3aa: SVGQFNYGYT

d_gene: -
j_gene: TRBJ1-2
v_gene: TRBV2
CDR3aa: ASSETADLVYYGYT

d_gene: -
j_gene: TRBJ2-1
v_gene: TRBV4-2
CDR3aa: ASSQEPVQEQF

d_gene: -
j_gene: TRBJ2-3
v_gene: TRBV30
CDR3aa: AWSASGVWAGRLLSTDTQY

d_gene: -
j_gene: TRBJ1-2
v_gene: TRBV29-1
CDR3aa: SGGWANYGYT

d_gene: -
j_gene: TRBJ1-1
v_gene: TRBV10-3
CDR3aa: AISESLVSNEAF